This TCR beta chain was observed in a study of shared clonotypes between healthy human individuals. The CDR3 has 16 residues. Germline CDR1 is MNHEY and CDR2 is SVGAGI. V lost 4 bases to trimming and J lost 4 bases; unmatched junction nucleotides: 8. Several immunoSEQ plates held equal portions of the genomic DNA taken from each subset. This table comes from immunoSEQ multiplex PCR, and its TCRdb copy is limited to in-frame clones, with some not included. The sample contains 950,000 to 1,200,000 clones, 60% to 85% of which appear only once. This clone has at least ten counts. The antigen is undetermined. Findings and limits, study-wide: It was observed that roughly 4.8% of naive CD4 clonotypes were shared across a handful of donors.

None of the donors, who were healthy HIV-negative adults, had recently had acute infections or vaccinations. The TCR was taken from a man aged 18 to 30 in good health. Some clones in this sample may be carry-over from other donors' samples. Sequencing was performed on memory CD4+ T cells from PBMCs. Subset meaning: CD45RA-negative fraction. The chain joins TRBV6-5 to TRBJ2-3; 10 bases align to TRBD2. The CDR3 reads CASSSPSGSEPDTQYF. CDR3 nucleotides: TGTGCCAGCAGTTCACCTAGCGGGAGTGAGCCAGATACGCAGTATTTT.